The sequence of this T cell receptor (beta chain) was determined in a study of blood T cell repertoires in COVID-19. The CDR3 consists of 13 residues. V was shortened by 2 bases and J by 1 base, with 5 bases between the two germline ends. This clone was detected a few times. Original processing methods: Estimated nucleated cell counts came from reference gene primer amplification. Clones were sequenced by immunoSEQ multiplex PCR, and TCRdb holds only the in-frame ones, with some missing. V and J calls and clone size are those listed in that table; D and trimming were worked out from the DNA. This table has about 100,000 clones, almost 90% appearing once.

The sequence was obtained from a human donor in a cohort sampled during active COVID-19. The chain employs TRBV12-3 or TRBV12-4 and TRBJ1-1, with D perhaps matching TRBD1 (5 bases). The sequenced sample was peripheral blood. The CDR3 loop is CASSLQGNTEAFF. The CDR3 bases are TGTGCCAGCAGTTTACAGGGGAACACTGAAGCTTTCTTT.